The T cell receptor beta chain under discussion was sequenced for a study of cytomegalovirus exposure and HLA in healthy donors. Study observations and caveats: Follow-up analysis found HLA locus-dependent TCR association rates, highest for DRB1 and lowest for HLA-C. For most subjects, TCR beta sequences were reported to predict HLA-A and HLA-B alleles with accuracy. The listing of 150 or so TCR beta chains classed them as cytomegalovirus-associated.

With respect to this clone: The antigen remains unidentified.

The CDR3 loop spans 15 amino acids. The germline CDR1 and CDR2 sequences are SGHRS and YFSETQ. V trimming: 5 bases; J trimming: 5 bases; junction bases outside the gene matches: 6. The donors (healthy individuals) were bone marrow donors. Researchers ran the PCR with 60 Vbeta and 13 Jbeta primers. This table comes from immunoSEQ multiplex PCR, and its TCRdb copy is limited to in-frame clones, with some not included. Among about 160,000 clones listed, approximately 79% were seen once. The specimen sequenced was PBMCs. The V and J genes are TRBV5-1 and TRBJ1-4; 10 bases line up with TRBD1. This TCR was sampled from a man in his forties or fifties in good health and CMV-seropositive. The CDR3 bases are TGCGCCAGCAGAGCCCGACAGGGGGCCAATGAAAAACTGTTTTTT. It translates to CASRARQGANEKLFF. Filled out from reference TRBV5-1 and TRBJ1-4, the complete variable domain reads KAGVTQTPRYLIKTRGQQVTLSCSPISGHRSVSWYQQTPGQGLQFLFEYFSETQRNKGNFPGRFSGRQFSNSRSEMNVSTLELGDSALYLCASRARQGANEKLFFGSGTQLSVL.